This entry concerns a single T cell receptor (beta chain). Some clones are missing from TCRdb's copy, which holds only in-frame ones; the method was immunoSEQ multiplex PCR. The table has roughly 450,000 clones, about 90% seen once. This record belongs to a study of blood T cell repertoires in COVID-19. This CDR3 is built from 19 residues. V lost 5 bases, J lost 5 bases, and 17 bases stayed unmatched. Germline assignment: CDR1 SGHTA and CDR2 FQGTGA. The chain is built from TRBV7-3 and TRBJ2-1; TRBD2 aligns across 11 bases. Sequencing was done on a sample of PBMCs or T cells enriched from blood (not recorded which). The receptor was derived from a man aged 18 to 30 who had recovered from COVID-19. The DNA for the CDR3 is TGTGCCAGCAGCCCCGACCCGGCGACTAGCGGGATGTTCAACAATGAGCAGTTCTTC. Residues: CASSPDPATSGMFNNEQFF.